The entry that follows covers one T cell receptor beta chain sequence. The sample belongs to a study of shared clonotypes between healthy human individuals. Per the germline V gene, CDR1 is MNHEY and CDR2 is SMNVEV (reference sequence). This CDR3 spans 17 amino acids. The V and J ends lost 6 bases and 4 bases, in that order; junction bases with no gene match: 9. Profiled with immunoSEQ multiplex PCR; TCRdb holds only in-frame clones, not every one. The data contain over 2 million clones, roughly 92% of them seen just once; the ten biggest clones take up around 0.35%. The origin of this receptor is a young man in good health. Some clones in this sample may be carry-over from other donors' samples. The V and J genes are TRBV27 and TRBJ2-3, with 14 bases that match TRBD2. Sequenced sample: naive CD4+ T cells from PBMCs. Subset meaning: CD45RA+ positively selected. CDR3 nucleotides: TGTGCCAGCAGGACAAGACTAGCGGGAGGGTTACCAGATACGCAGTATTTT. Encoded protein: CASRTRLAGGLPDTQYF.